This T cell receptor (beta chain) derives from a study of human CD8 memory T cell subsets. Findings and limits, study-wide: This study sequenced only the T cell receptor beta chains and no others. Between stem-like memory and precursor exhausted T cell repertoires, overlap was minimal.

As regards this clonotype: The antigen is not known.

TCR beta libraries were made by UMI-labeled 5' RACE. Reprocessing the 5' RACE reads, TCRdb reports a single entry for every CDR3 protein and omits DNA. This repertoire includes 3,000 to 4,500 distinct CDR3 sequences. Germline loops: CDR1 MGHRA, CDR2 YSYEKL. This CDR3 has 17 amino acids. What was sequenced was CD8+ effector memory T cells (TEM) sorted from PBMCs. Specified subset: effector memory CD8 T cells, CCR7- CD45RO+ CD95+. The sequence derives from a human donor in good health. V gene TRBV4-1 combines with J gene TRBJ2-3; TCRdb's D call, TRBD2, is unchecked because there is no DNA. CDR3 loop: CASSQDLGLAGADTQYF.